The next 14 T cell receptor beta chains were all read from a single sample in a study of cytomegalovirus exposure and HLA in healthy donors (dated by TCRdb to about 2017). Libraries were prepared through the immunoSEQ multiplex PCR assay. A mixture of 60 forward primers for TCR Vbeta segments and 13 reverse primers for TCR Jbeta segments was used in the multiplex PCR. In TCRdb, the immuneACCESS table is reduced to in-frame sequences with V and J assigned. These tables do not hold every clone; where another copy was compared, an unresolved V gene accounts for under half, and the others remain unexplained. For this sample the table gives around 200,000 clones, of which more than 75% were detected only once. The ten largest clones take up approximately 6.5% of the sample. Source material: PBMCs. Every receptor here comes from a man aged 35-49 years in good health and CMV-seropositive.

The chain has TRBV11-1 and TRBJ2-1, with 7 bases that match TRBD2. The CDR3 covers 15 residues. Germline assignment: CDR1 SGHAT and CDR2 FQDESV (reference sequence). V shed 3 bases, J shed 4 bases, and the junction held 6 bases outside the gene matches. In nucleotides, the CDR3 is TGTGCCAGCAGCTTTCTTGGCGGGAGTTACAATGAGCAGTTCTTC. Translated, it gives CASSFLGGSYNEQFF.

This clone has just a few counts. The J gene is TRBJ2-5, the V gene TRBV6-4, with D perhaps TRBD2 (6 bases). V lost 3 bases and J 2 bases, leaving 10 bases between the germline ends. In germline, CDR1 is MRHNA, CDR2 SNTAGT. The CDR3 loop spans 14 amino acids. CDR3 sequence reads: CASSELAGQETQYF. The CDR3 DNA sequence: TGTGCCAGCAGTGAACTGGCGGGACAAGAGACCCAGTACTTC.

This chain uses TRBV7-9 with TRBJ2-2; D is unresolved. The V gene lost 4 bases and the J gene lost 4 bases, with 4 bases spanning the gap. Germline CDR1 is SEHNR and CDR2 is FQNEAQ (reference sequence). CDR3 size: 12 residues. CDR3 in amino acids: CASSSGTGELFF. CDR3 bases: TGTGCCAGCAGCTCGGGCACCGGGGAGCTGTTTTTT.

The V call is TRBV7-8, the J call TRBJ2-1; possible D gene TRBD2, 6 bases. V was shortened by 3 bases and J by 8 bases, with 14 bases between the two germline ends. Looked up from germline, CDR1 is SGHVS and CDR2 is FQNEAQ. CDR3 length: 14 residues. The CDR3 protein is CASSFRAGPYEQFF. Written as DNA, the CDR3 is TGTGCCAGCAGCTTCCGGGCGGGACCATATGAGCAGTTCTTC.

The J gene is TRBJ1-6, the V gene TRBV5-6, with TRBD1 matching over 10 bases. The germline CDR1 and CDR2 sequences are SGHDT and YYEEEE. V lost 2 bases, J lost 4 bases, and 12 bases stayed unmatched. The CDR3 consists of 19 residues. CDR3 loop: CASSLMDRGLPFYNSPLHF. CDR3 in DNA: TGTGCCAGCAGCTTAATGGACAGGGGGTTGCCGTTTTATAATTCACCCCTCCACTTT. The complete variable domain, with remaining parts taken from reference TRBV5-6 and TRBJ1-6, reads DAGVTQSPTHLIKTRGQQVTLRCSPKSGHDTVSWYQQALGQGPQFIFQYYEEEERQRGNFPDRFSGHQFPNYSSELNVNALLLGDSALYLCASSLMDRGLPFYNSPLHFGNGTRLTVT.

V and J are TRBV16 and TRBJ1-1; D unresolved. The CDR3 loop spans 12 amino acids. Germline-derived CDR1 and CDR2 are KGHSY and FQNENV. The germline V and J ends were trimmed by 5 bases and 3 bases, with 7 bases remaining between them. The CDR3 DNA follows: TGTGCCAGCAGCTTCAGCGACACTGAAGCTTTCTTT. The encoded protein is CASSFSDTEAFF.

This clone was picked up one time. Germline and junction disagree at one end, which may indicate a read error. The CDR3 spells CSSSFGLHEKLFF. CDR3 bases: TGTTCCAGCAGCTTCGGGTTACATGAAAAACTGTTTTTT. The chain recombines TRBV7-9 with TRBJ1-4; no clear D. In germline, CDR1 is SEHNR, CDR2 FQNEAQ (reference sequence). This CDR3 region has 13 residues.

This chain joins TRBV5-1 and TRBJ1-2, with 11 bases identical to TRBD1. The trim removed 4 bases at V and 3 bases at J, leaving 5 bases unmatched. The CDR3 sequence is 15 residues long. Germline CDR1 is SGHRS and CDR2 is YFSETQ. The CDR3 DNA reads as TGCGCCAGCAGCCCATGGACAGGGGGCGACTATGGCTACACCTTC. It encodes CASSPWTGGDYGYTF. Together with reference TRBV5-1 and TRBJ1-2, the CDR3 gives the full variable domain: KAGVTQTPRYLIKTRGQQVTLSCSPISGHRSVSWYQQTPGQGLQFLFEYFSETQRNKGNFPGRFSGRQFSNSRSEMNVSTLELGDSALYLCASSPWTGGDYGYTFGSGTRLTVV.

In DNA form, the CDR3 reads TGTGCCAGCAGCCTGACAATGAACACTGAAGCTTTCTTT. As protein: CASSLTMNTEAFF. The V gene is TRBV11-3, the J gene TRBJ1-1; D unresolved. V was cut by 5 bases and J by 0 bases, with 7 bases left in between. CDR1 and CDR2 (germline): SGHNT, YENEEA. The CDR3 loop spans 13 amino acids.

The sample holds one count of this clone. The chain recombines TRBV30 with TRBJ1-1, with D uncertain. The CDR3 contains 13 residues. From germline, CDR1 is GTSNPN and CDR2 SVGIG (reference sequence). Between the trimmed V and J ends, which lost 0 bases and 1 base, there was a span of 6 bases. CDR3 DNA sequence: TGTGCCTGGAGTGTAAGCCAGAACACTGAAGCTTTCTTT. This gives the protein CAWSVSQNTEAFF.

V gene TRBV30 combines with J gene TRBJ1-5; a weak D match, TRBD1 (5 bases). From germline, CDR1 is GTSNPN and CDR2 SVGIG (reference sequence). The V and J ends lost 3 bases and 9 bases respectively, with 21 bases between them. The CDR3 has 15 residues. The CDR3 region has the DNA TGTGCCTGGAGGGTGCGGGGGATGGGATTCGGGCCCCAGCATTTT. Translated: CAWRVRGMGFGPQHF.

This chain links TRBV30 with TRBJ1-2; D remains ambiguous. CDR3 length: 13 residues. In germline, CDR1 is GTSNPN, CDR2 SVGIG (reference sequence). V lost 0 bases to trimming and J lost 2 bases, with 7 bases between them. The CDR3 DNA reads TGTGCCTGGAGTGTACGACTGAACTATGGCTACACCTTC. Translated: CAWSVRLNYGYTF.

Here the CDR3 reads CSVGGGGQGYNEQFF. CDR3 DNA: TGCAGCGTTGGAGGGGGGGGACAGGGCTACAATGAGCAGTTCTTC. The chain joins TRBV29-1 to TRBJ2-1; 9 bases agree with TRBD1. Germline V CDR1 and CDR2: SQVTM, ANQGSEA. The CDR3 is made up of 15 amino acids. The J segment lost 3 bases and the V segment lost 4 bases, leaving 7 bases of the junction unmatched.

This chain connects TRBV19 to TRBJ1-1, with 11 nucleotides matching TRBD1. Losses at the gene ends were 3 bases for V and 6 bases for J; bases not matched to a gene: 6. The CDR3 extends over 15 amino acids. Germline assignment: CDR1 LNHDA and CDR2 SQIVND (reference sequence). CDR3 protein: CASSMSGQGASEAFF. Written as DNA, the CDR3 is TGTGCCAGTAGTATGTCAGGACAGGGGGCCTCTGAAGCTTTCTTT.